One and the same sample provided the 21 T cell receptor beta chains below, sequenced in a study of cytomegalovirus exposure and HLA in healthy donors. The PCR was carried out with 60 Vbeta primers and 13 Jbeta primers. The data were produced by immunoSEQ multiplex PCR, yet TCRdb's version contains in-frame clones alone and is incomplete. This sample carries over 70,000 clones, more than 75% of them seen once, and the ten largest clones take around 2%. The sequenced sample consisted of PBMCs. The receptors here all came from a young man in good health and CMV-seronegative.

The V gene is TRBV5-6, the J gene TRBJ1-2, with D possibly TRBD1 on 5 matching bases. The germline V gene encodes CDR1 SGHDT and CDR2 YYEEEE. The ends were cut back, 0 bases at V and 4 bases at J, with 16 bases in the middle. The CDR3 extends over 16 amino acids. This CDR3 is CASSLESRQTSYGYTF. The CDR3 DNA follows: TGTGCCAGCAGCTTGGAGTCTAGACAGACTTCCTATGGCTACACCTTC.

A few counts support this clone. The chain joins TRBV7-9 to TRBJ1-4; weak D call: TRBD1 (5 bases). CDR1 and CDR2 (germline): SEHNR, FQNEAQ (reference sequence). The germline V and J ends were trimmed by 2 bases and 10 bases, with 11 bases remaining between them. There are 13 residues in the CDR3. This CDR3 reads CASSLWGGTKLFF. CDR3 bases: TGTGCCAGCAGCTTATGGGGGGGGACAAAACTGTTTTTT.

This sequence joins TRBV11-2 and TRBJ2-1; the match to TRBD2 covers 10 bases. The germline V gene encodes CDR1 SGHAT and CDR2 FQNNGV. The CDR3 has 15 amino acids. V was pared by 1 base and J by 10 bases, with 7 bases of the junction left unmatched. CDR3 amino acids: CASSLGLAGAREQFF. DNA of the CDR3: TGTGCCAGCAGCTTAGGGCTAGCGGGGGCACGGGAGCAGTTCTTC.

The chain uses TRBV7-8 and TRBJ2-1; 9 positions match TRBD2. The CDR3 is made up of 15 amino acids. CDR1 and CDR2 (germline): SGHVS, FQNEAQ. Germline trimming cut 4 bases from V and 3 bases from J; bases unmatched to any gene: 4. As DNA, the CDR3 is TGTGCCAGCAGCTCCGTAGCGGGGGTCTACAATGAGCAGTTCTTC. Its translation is CASSSVAGVYNEQFF. The full variable domain, in which reference TRBV7-8 and TRBJ2-1 provide the parts outside the CDR3, is GAGVSQSPRYKVAKRGQDVALRCDPISGHVSLFWYQQALGQGPEFLTYFQNEAQLDKSGLPSDRFFAERPEGSVSTLKIQRTQQEDSAVYLCASSSVAGVYNEQFFGPGTRLTVL.

The chain carries TRBV6-5 and TRBJ1-5; D not resolved. CDR1 is MNHEY, CDR2 SVGAGI, per germline. CDR3 length: 12 residues. Trimming pared 5 bases from V and 9 bases from J, leaving 11 bases between. As DNA, the CDR3 is TGTGCCAGCAGTGCCGTTCCGGGGCCCCAGCATTTT. As protein: CASSAVPGPQHF.

This chain connects TRBV9 to TRBJ2-5; 7 nucleotides agree with TRBD1. The J call is uncertain, as TRBJ2-7 better fits the DNA end. The CDR3 contains 17 residues. Germline lookup yields CDR1 SGDLS and CDR2 YYNGEE. The CDR3 DNA is TGTGCCAGCAGCGCCTCCGACCCGGGACAGATACCCTACGAGCAGTACTTC. This translates into CASSASDPGQIPYEQYF.

CDR3 protein: CASSSPWTGGQDFF. The CDR3 bases are TGTGCCAGTAGCAGCCCCTGGACAGGGGGGCAGGATTTCTTT. The J gene is TRBJ1-1, the V gene TRBV19; 10 bases are a match to TRBD1. The trim removed 6 bases at V and 13 bases at J, leaving 14 bases unmatched. The germline V gene encodes CDR1 LNHDA and CDR2 SQIVND (reference sequence). The CDR3 contains 14 residues.

This clone was observed a handful of times. This chain joins TRBV4-1 and TRBJ1-1; D remains unclear. The CDR3 totals 15 residues. Trimming pared 0 bases from V and 2 bases from J, leaving 10 bases between. Germline lookup yields CDR1 MGHRA and CDR2 YSYEKL. As DNA, the CDR3 is TGCGCCAGCAGCCAAGAAGTCAGGCATAACACTGAAGCTTTCTTT. Protein sequence: CASSQEVRHNTEAFF.

The rearrangement uses TRBV6-5 and TRBJ2-1; the match to TRBD2 covers 13 bases. Germline CDR1 and CDR2: MNHEY and SVGAGI. The CDR3 is 15 amino acids. V lost 5 bases, J lost 6 bases, and 4 bases stayed unmatched. This CDR3 is CASSLTSGGRNEQFF. The CDR3 DNA sequence: TGTGCCAGCAGTCTGACTAGCGGGGGGCGCAATGAGCAGTTCTTC.

The V and J genes are TRBV7-9 and TRBJ2-5, with a tentative D call TRBD1 (6 bases). CDR3 length: 14 amino acids. Per the germline V gene, CDR1 is SEHNR and CDR2 is FQNEAQ (reference sequence). Trimming pared 5 bases from V and 2 bases from J, leaving 12 bases between. The CDR3 sequence is CASSAWDIQETQYF. Written as DNA, the CDR3 is TGTGCCAGCAGCGCGTGGGACATTCAAGAGACCCAGTACTTC.

This chain uses TRBV7-2 with TRBJ2-5; 9 bases are a match to TRBD2. The CDR3 contains 17 residues. The junction had 11 bases not matched to a gene; V was cut back by 4 bases and J by 2 bases. CDR1 and CDR2 (germline): SGHTA, FQGNSA. The CDR3 nucleotides are TGTGCCAGCAGCTCACGTTTGGTAGCGGGGGCGCAAGAGACCCAGTACTTC. Translation gives CASSSRLVAGAQETQYF.

The chain combines TRBV5-6 with TRBJ2-7, with D tentatively TRBD1 (7 bases). V was pared by 4 bases and J by 4 bases, with 15 bases between. From germline, CDR1 is SGHDT and CDR2 YYEEEE. The CDR3 consists of 14 residues. CDR3 protein: CASSRQGGGYEQYF. As DNA, the CDR3 is TGTGCCAGCAGCCGTCAGGGGGGTGGGTACGAGCAGTACTTC.

The rearrangement uses TRBV19 and TRBJ2-6, with a tentative D call TRBD1 (5 bases). Trimming removed 2 bases at V and 0 bases at J, with 5 bases between. The CDR3 is 15 residues long. The germline V gene has CDR1 LNHDA and CDR2 SQIVND (reference sequence). CDR3 DNA sequence: TGTGCCAGTAGTATACAGGGCTCTGGGGCCAACGTCCTGACTTTC. This translates into CASSIQGSGANVLTF. The full variable domain, in which reference TRBV19 and TRBJ2-6 provide the parts outside the CDR3, is DGGITQSPKYLFRKEGQNVTLSCEQNLNHDAMYWYRQDPGQGLRLIYYSQIVNDFQKGDIAEGYSVSREKKESFPLTVTSAQKNPTAFYLCASSIQGSGANVLTFGAGSRLTVL.

The table lists this clone with a count of one. One end of the junction is discordant with germline, which a read error may explain. This chain uses TRBV7-9 with TRBJ1-6, with a tentative D call TRBD1 (5 bases). CDR3 size: 14 residues. From germline, CDR1 is SEHNR and CDR2 FQNEAQ (reference sequence). The CDR3 loop reads CSSSIDGGDSPLHF. The CDR3 nucleotides are TGTTCCAGCAGCATTGACGGGGGGGATTCACCCCTCCACTTT.

The chain links TRBV2 to TRBJ1-1, with a tentative D call TRBD1 (6 bases). Trimming shortened V by 7 bases and J by 4 bases, and 13 bases separated the two germline ends. CDR1 is SNHLY and CDR2 is FYNNEI in the germline V gene. The CDR3 length is 13 residues. CDR3 in DNA: TGTGCCAGCAACCCGGCACAGGGCACTGAAGCTTTCTTT. This translates into CASNPAQGTEAFF.

The gene calls are TRBV4-1 and TRBJ1-6; tentatively, D is TRBD1 (6 bases). Germline CDR1 reads MGHRA; CDR2 reads YSYEKL. The CDR3 consists of 19 residues. V lost 3 bases, J lost 2 bases, and 20 bases lay in between. The CDR3 is CASSQVQGFGTTYNSPLHF. DNA of the CDR3: TGCGCCAGCAGCCAGGTCCAGGGGTTCGGGACAACCTATAATTCACCCCTCCACTTT.

V is TRBV6-5 and J is TRBJ1-2, with D uncertain. CDR1 is MNHEY and CDR2 is SVGAGI in the germline V gene. Trimming left V 11 bases short and J 1 base short, with 8 bases between. The CDR3 consists of 11 residues. The CDR3: CAVRGNYGYTF. The CDR3 DNA reads TGTGCCGTGCGGGGTAACTATGGCTACACCTTC.

As for this clone: The identical CDR3 is also encoded by other nucleotide sequences in the sample. The chain joins TRBV7-2 to TRBJ2-5; D uncertain. With 0 bases removed from V and 4 bases from J, the gap between germline ends came to 3 bases. The CDR3 covers 12 residues. CDR1 SGHTA and CDR2 FQGNSA come from the germline V gene. This CDR3 reads CASSLARETQYF. In DNA, the CDR3 is TGTGCCAGCAGCTTAGCGAGAGAGACCCAGTACTTC.

This sequence joins TRBV29-1 and TRBJ1-2; the match to TRBD1 covers 7 bases. Germline assignment: CDR1 SQVTM and CDR2 ANQGSEA. The ends lost 4 bases at V and 3 bases at J; junction bases unmatched: 2. The CDR3 contains 12 residues. CDR3 region: CSVGDRDYGYTF. As DNA, the CDR3 is TGCAGCGTTGGTGACAGGGACTATGGCTACACCTTC.

The CDR3 DNA follows: TGTGCCAGCAGTGAAGGTATGAACACTGAAGCTTTCTTT. Its protein is CASSEGMNTEAFF. The V and J genes are TRBV2 and TRBJ1-1; no firm D call. The CDR3 spans 13 residues. Germline CDR1 reads SNHLY; CDR2 reads FYNNEI. V lost 1 base to trimming and J lost 0 bases, with 3 bases between them.

J is TRBJ1-2 and V is TRBV6-5; 8 bases agree with TRBD1. Germline V lookup: CDR1 MNHEY, CDR2 SVGAGI. V shed 4 bases and J 3 bases; nucleotides not matched to a gene: 10. This CDR3 contains 16 residues. The CDR3 loop is CASSSPDRGGDYGYTF. The CDR3 DNA follows: TGTGCCAGCAGTTCGCCAGACAGGGGAGGGGACTATGGCTACACCTTC.